This passage covers 4 T cell receptor beta chains from one sample sequenced in a study of blood T cell repertoires in COVID-19. Profiling relied on immunoSEQ multiplex PCR, and the TCRdb table lists in-frame clones only, not all of them. The sample holds under 130,000 clones; around 90% are singletons and the top ten take around 3.3%. Source material: peripheral blood. Receptor source: a man aged 50 to 59 in a cohort sampled during active COVID-19.

V usage is TRBV7-9 and J usage is TRBJ1-2; TRBD1 matches 9 bases. The J segment lost 1 base and the V segment lost 4 bases, leaving 13 bases of the junction unmatched. Germline V CDR1 and CDR2: SEHNR, FQNEAQ (reference sequence). The CDR3 is made up of 18 amino acids. The CDR3 nucleotides are TGTGCCAGCAGCTACCACACCGGGACAGGGATCATTAACTATGGCTACACCTTC. Translated: CASSYHTGTGIINYGYTF.

V is TRBV7-6 and J is TRBJ1-4; D possibly corresponds to TRBD1 (6 bases). Trimming stripped 2 bases from V and 0 bases from J, with 10 bases between. CDR1 is SGHVS and CDR2 is FNYEAQ in the germline V gene. The CDR3 spans 16 residues. CDR3 nucleotides: TGTGCCAGCAGCTTAAGCGGGGGCGCAACTAATGAAAAACTGTTTTTT. Translation: CASSLSGGATNEKLFF.

In DNA, the CDR3 is TGTGCCAGCAGTCCCCTAGGACAGTACCAAGAGACCCAGTACTTC. Protein sequence: CASSPLGQYQETQYF. The chain recombines TRBV27 with TRBJ2-5; D might be TRBD1 (6 bases). The CDR3 totals 15 residues. Looked up from germline, CDR1 is MNHEY and CDR2 is SMNVEV (reference sequence). Trimming removed 5 bases from V and 0 bases from J, with 13 bases in between.

The gene calls are TRBV6-5 and TRBJ2-1; the match to TRBD2 covers 8 bases. The CDR3 sequence is 14 residues long. The V gene end was trimmed by 5 bases and the J gene end by 9 bases; junction bases not matched to a gene: 9. Germline CDR1 and CDR2: MNHEY and SVGAGI. The CDR3 region is CASSPGGAMGEQFF. CDR3 in DNA: TGTGCCAGCAGTCCCGGGGGGGCCATGGGTGAGCAGTTCTTC.